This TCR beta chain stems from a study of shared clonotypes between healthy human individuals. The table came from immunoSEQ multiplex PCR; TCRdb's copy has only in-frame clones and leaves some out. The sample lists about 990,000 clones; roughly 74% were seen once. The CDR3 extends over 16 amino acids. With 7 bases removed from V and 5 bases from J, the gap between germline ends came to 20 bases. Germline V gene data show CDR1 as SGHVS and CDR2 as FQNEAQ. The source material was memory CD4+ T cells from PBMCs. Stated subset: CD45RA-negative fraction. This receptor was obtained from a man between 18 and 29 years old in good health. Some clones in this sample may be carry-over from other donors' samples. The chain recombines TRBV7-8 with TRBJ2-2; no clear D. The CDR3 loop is CASTASTARLTGELFF. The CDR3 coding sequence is TGTGCCAGCACCGCTTCAACTGCACGCTTAACCGGGGAGCTGTTTTTT.